The text below deals with one TCR beta chain. Its antigen is not identified. The data originate from a study of cytomegalovirus exposure and HLA in healthy donors. The CDR3 is 18 amino acids. The germline V gene encodes CDR1 SEHNR and CDR2 FQNEAQ (reference sequence). V dropped 5 bases and J dropped 0; count of bases not matched to a gene: 10. Study-level results: According to a subsequent analysis, TCR clusters identified in the first cohort showed a tendency to co-occur across the roughly 120 validation repertoires.

Method: immunoSEQ multiplex PCR; TCRdb's copy keeps in-frame clones and lacks some. This sample carries tens of thousands of clones, approximately 90% of them seen once, and the ten largest clones take around 1.5%. This chain uses TRBV7-9 with TRBJ2-1, with 10 bases aligning to TRBD2. This TCR was recovered from a woman aged 18-35 years in good health and CMV-seronegative. Sequenced: PBMCs. The CDR3 coding sequence is TGTGCCAGCAGCGCGTTAGCGGGAGGACCCTACTCCTACAATGAGCAGTTCTTC. Its translation is CASSALAGGPYSYNEQFF.